This T cell receptor (beta chain) emerged from a study of blood T cells in healthy people across ages. Study-wide results and caveats: It was held that the diversity estimates obtained from one million T cells were underestimates.

The authors isolated at least 6.5 million PBMCs per sample. In its sample, this clonotype was seen a few times. The antigen is undetermined. This CDR3 spans 13 amino acids. The germline gives CDR1 SGHTA, CDR2 FQGTGA. V was trimmed by 6 bases and J by 5 bases, leaving 13 bases between them. A second PCR, run for about 7 to 11 cycles, used a sample-barcoded 5' primer plus a J-beta primer mix. The template-switch adaptor, which had 12 random nucleotides, put a tag on each cDNA molecule. TCRdb redid the calling of the 5' RACE reads with MiXCR, one entry per CDR3 protein. Of more than 650,000 distinct CDR3 sequences listed, about a fifth are singletons.

The chain recombines TRBV7-3 with TRBJ1-1; D gene uncertain. This TCR came from a man between 70 and 80 years old in good health. Sample: blood. CDR3 in DNA: TGTGCCAGCAGGCACCTAAAGAGTACTGAAGCTTTCTTT. It specifies CASRHLKSTEAFF.